Described below is a single T cell receptor (beta chain) sequence and its context. What it recognizes is unknown. V shed 9 bases and J 4 bases; nucleotides not matched to a gene: 8. The CDR3 contains 13 residues. Germline V gives CDR1 MDHEN, CDR2 SYDVKM. As for treatment: some 20 received Ad26.COV2.S at low or high dose, single or two shots; about 5 received placebo; per-sample allocation not given. Collection of the samples took place on day 63 after the first injection of vaccine or placebo. A Boston adult aged 18-55 years was the donor. Using immunoSEQ multiplex PCR, the repertoire was profiled, and TCRdb retains in-frame clones only, with some absent. The sample includes over 200,000 clones, roughly 88% of them seen just once. This sample stems from a study of Ad26.COV2.S vaccination and SARS-CoV-2 variants. Study background: Once, or twice with 56 days between doses, Ad26.COV2.S was given intramuscularly.

Study conclusions and caveats: The placebo group had lower spike-specific TCR breadth than the vaccine recipients did.

The sequencing used peripheral blood, collected in a trial of Ad26.COV2.S vaccine versus placebo. V is TRBV28 and J is TRBJ2-7; 8 bases line up with TRBD2. The TCR comes from a person between 18 and 60 years old who received the Ad26.COV2.S COVID-19 vaccine or a placebo. CDR3: CASSLRGGYEQYF. In DNA, the CDR3 is TGTGCCAGTTCCCTCCGGGGGGGTTACGAGCAGTACTTC. The full variable domain, in which reference TRBV28 and TRBJ2-7 provide the parts outside the CDR3, is DVKVTQSSRYLVKRTGEKVFLECVQDMDHENMFWYRQDPGLGLRLIYFSYDVKMKEKGDIPEGYSVSREKKERFSLILESASTNQTSMYLCASSLRGGYEQYFGPGTRLTVT.